This TCR beta chain was obtained from a study of cytomegalovirus exposure and HLA in healthy donors. PCR involved 60 Vbeta and 13 Jbeta primers. Repertoires were generated with immunoSEQ multiplex PCR, while TCRdb's copy carries only in-frame clones and drops some. The sample table includes fewer than 200,000 clones. CDR1 is SGHVS and CDR2 is FNYEAQ in the germline V gene. The CDR3 runs to 15 residues. V was cut by 5 bases and J by 4 bases, with 15 bases left in between. The sequencing sample was made of PBMCs. This clonotype was sampled from a man younger than 45 in good health and CMV-seronegative. The J gene is TRBJ1-5, the V gene TRBV7-6, with D uncertain. Written as DNA, the CDR3 is TGTGCCAGCAGCAAACGACCGGGGAGGAATCAGCCCCAGCATTTT. Protein product: CASSKRPGRNQPQHF. Drawing the rest from reference TRBV7-6 and TRBJ1-5, the complete variable domain is GAGVSQSPRYKVTKRGQDVALRCDPISGHVSLYWYRQALGQGPEFLTYFNYEAQQDKSGLPNDRFSAERPEGSISTLTIQRTEQRDSAMYRCASSKRPGRNQPQHFGDGTRLSIL.